The clone carrying this T cell receptor beta chain was picked up many times. The data originate from a study of patients and donors after allogeneic stem cell transplantation. Trimming pared 4 bases from V and 4 bases from J, leaving 8 bases between. Looked up from germline, CDR1 is MNHEY and CDR2 is SMNVEV (reference sequence). This CDR3 is built from 12 residues. MiXCR was run by TCRdb on the RT-PCR reads, yielding one entry per CDR3 protein. The data hold a few hundred thousand distinct CDR3 sequences, with around 14% observed a single time. V is TRBV27 and J is TRBJ2-7; perhaps TRBD1 as D (6 bases). The TCR originated in a human donor who was either an allogeneic HSCT recipient or a stem cell or donor lymphocyte infusion donor (not recorded which). It is not recorded whose cells these are; they may come from a transplant donor. Material: blood, either unsorted or a sorted T cell fraction (not recorded which). The CDR3 coding sequence is TGTGCCAGCAGTTCACAGGGATACGAGCAGTACTTC. Translated, it gives CASSSQGYEQYF.